Below are 32 T cell receptor beta chains sequenced from a single sample in a study of blood T cell repertoires in COVID-19. TCRdb's table, derived via immunoSEQ multiplex PCR, lists solely in-frame clones and lacks some. The sample lists some 160,000 clones, around 90% seen once, with 4.5% to 5% in the top ten. Material: peripheral blood. Receptors originate from a man between 18 and 29 years old with COVID-19, enrolled during active disease.

This rearrangement joins TRBV16 to TRBJ1-2; a weak D match, TRBD1 (5 bases). Germline assignment: CDR1 KGHSY and CDR2 FQNENV. The CDR3 length is 16 residues. V was pared by 3 bases and J by 2 bases, with 16 bases between. CDR3 sequence: CASSQSIVGANYGYTF. CDR3 nucleotide sequence: TGTGCCAGCAGCCAGTCGATTGTAGGGGCGAACTATGGCTACACCTTC.

This clone was picked up one time. V usage is TRBV5-4 and J usage is TRBJ2-2; D unresolved. Germline-derived CDR1 and CDR2 are SGHNT and YYREEE (reference sequence). Between the trimmed V and J ends, which lost 7 bases and 1 base, there was a span of 11 bases. The CDR3 has 14 amino acids. The CDR3 region is CASRGEVNTGELFF. The CDR3 DNA reads TGTGCCAGCCGCGGTGAAGTGAACACCGGGGAGCTGTTTTTT.

The chain couples TRBV21-1 to TRBJ2-3; TRBD1 is the table's D call, not checked against the DNA. TRBV21-1 has pseudogene status. The CDR3 spans 16 residues. CDR3 in amino acids: CASSDRGNLLTGTQYF. For the CDR3, the DNA is TGTGCCAGCAGCGACCGAGGAAACTTACTCACAGGCACGCAGTATTTT.

The chain links TRBV6-2 or TRBV6-3 to TRBJ1-2; 9 bases map to TRBD1. The CDR3 length is 16 residues. The germline gives CDR1 MNHEY, CDR2 SVGEGT. Trimming cost V 6 bases and J 3 bases; bases outside gene matches: 11. The CDR3 DNA reads TGTGCCAGCAGCTATGGACAGGGGCCCCGCGACTATGGCTACACCTTC. Its protein is CASSYGQGPRDYGYTF.

In DNA form, the CDR3 reads TGTGCCAGCAGCCACGCCGGGAGCGAGCAGTACTTC. Protein: CASSHAGSEQYF. The V and J genes are TRBV11-1 and TRBJ2-7; D possibly corresponds to TRBD2 (6 bases). CDR1 SGHAT and CDR2 FQDESV come from the germline V gene (reference sequence). V lost 5 bases, J lost 6 bases, and 11 bases lay in between. The CDR3 has 12 residues.

The chain links TRBV28 to TRBJ2-7, with TRBD1 matching over 8 bases. This CDR3 contains 16 residues. Per germline, CDR1 MDHEN and CDR2 SYDVKM. The V and J ends lost 6 bases and 0 bases, in that order; junction bases with no gene match: 10. The CDR3 sequence: CASSRGRDRSSYEQYF. CDR3 coding DNA: TGTGCCAGCAGCCGTGGCCGGGACAGGAGCTCCTACGAGCAGTACTTC. Supplemented by reference TRBV28 and TRBJ2-7, the full variable domain reads DVKVTQSSRYLVKRTGEKVFLECVQDMDHENMFWYRQDPGLGLRLIYFSYDVKMKEKGDIPEGYSVSREKKERFSLILESASTNQTSMYLCASSRGRDRSSYEQYFGPGTRLTVT.

The rearrangement links TRBV5-6 to TRBJ2-3; D gene unclear. V lost 4 bases and J 2 bases, leaving 11 bases between the germline ends. From germline, CDR1 is SGHDT and CDR2 YYEEEE. The CDR3 runs to 14 residues. CDR3 sequence (DNA): TGTGCCAGCAGCGCTGATGGCTCCACAGATACGCAGTATTTT. Its translation is CASSADGSTDTQYF.

The rearrangement joins TRBV5-6 to TRBJ2-3; 9 positions match TRBD2. Per the germline V gene, CDR1 is SGHDT and CDR2 is YYEEEE. With 0 bases clipped from V and 0 bases from J, the junction kept 5 bases outside the gene matches. The length of the CDR3 is 17 residues. This CDR3 reads CASSLDRLAVSTDTQYF. The DNA for the CDR3 is TGTGCCAGCAGCTTGGACAGACTAGCGGTTAGCACAGATACGCAGTATTTT.

The chain employs TRBV9 and TRBJ1-3, with D uncertain. The CDR3 contains 15 residues. V was shortened by 2 bases and J by 0 bases, with 9 bases between the two germline ends. Germline V gene lookup returns CDR1 SGDLS and CDR2 YYNGEE. DNA of the CDR3: TGTGCCAGCAGCGTCGACTCATACTCTGGAAACACCATATATTTT. Its translation is CASSVDSYSGNTIYF.

This chain links TRBV9 with TRBJ2-5; TRBD1 is a possible D gene (6 bases). The germline gives CDR1 SGDLS, CDR2 YYNGEE. Deletions cut 4 bases from V and 5 bases from J, with 18 bases between. The CDR3 loop spans 15 amino acids. Here the CDR3 reads CASSPNMRQGETQYF. In nucleotides, the CDR3 is TGTGCCAGCAGCCCTAACATGAGGCAGGGGGAGACCCAGTACTTC.

The chain's CDR3 is CATKGLFSPYEQYF. CDR3 sequence (DNA): TGTGCCACCAAAGGACTTTTTTCACCCTACGAGCAGTACTTC. This chain connects TRBV28 to TRBJ2-7; D is possibly TRBD2 (5 bases). V shed 10 bases and J shed 2 bases, with 18 bases lying between them. Looked up from germline, CDR1 is MDHEN and CDR2 is SYDVKM. CDR3 size: 14 residues.

The chain uses TRBV6-2 or TRBV6-3 and TRBJ2-7; weak D call: TRBD2 (5 bases). CDR3 length: 12 amino acids. Germline V CDR1 and CDR2: MNHEY, SVGEGT. Trimming stripped 5 bases from V and 2 bases from J, with 7 bases between. The CDR3 DNA reads TGTGCCAGCAGTGAGGGCCCCTACGAGCAGTACTTC. Translating it yields CASSEGPYEQYF.

This clone was detected a few times. The chain employs TRBV4-3 and TRBJ2-7; 9 nucleotides match TRBD1. This CDR3 spans 16 amino acids. The J segment lost 6 bases and the V segment lost 0 bases, leaving 9 bases of the junction unmatched. Germline CDR1 reads LGHNA; CDR2 reads YSLEER. The CDR3 here is CASSQDGGTGRREQYF. CDR3 DNA: TGCGCCAGCAGCCAAGATGGCGGGACAGGGAGGCGCGAGCAGTACTTC.

V gene TRBV12-3 or TRBV12-4 combines with J gene TRBJ2-7; D gene uncertain. V gave up 1 base and J gave up 1 base, with 5 bases separating them. The length of the CDR3 is 13 residues. CDR3 protein: CASSLVQSYEQYF. For the CDR3, the DNA is TGTGCCAGCAGTTTAGTACAGTCCTACGAGCAGTACTTC.

The rearrangement uses TRBV30 and TRBJ2-7, with TRBD2 identical over 9 bases. Germline lookup yields CDR1 GTSNPN and CDR2 SVGIG (reference sequence). Unmatched junction bases numbered 8, after V lost 3 bases and J lost 2 bases. The CDR3 runs to 15 residues. The chain's CDR3 is CAWRNSGSTTYEQYF. As DNA, the CDR3 is TGTGCCTGGAGAAATAGCGGGAGCACGACCTACGAGCAGTACTTC.

This clone was seen a few times. Written as DNA, the CDR3 is TGTGCCAGCCACCGGGAAGGACTCGTAGGAAACACCATATATTTT. It translates to CASHREGLVGNTIYF. The V and J genes are TRBV2 and TRBJ1-3; D gene unclear. The V end was cut by 8 bases, the J end by 4 bases, with 18 bases between. The germline gives CDR1 SNHLY, CDR2 FYNNEI. The CDR3 extends over 15 amino acids.

The CDR3 DNA sequence: TGTGCCAGCATCGGGTGGACAAATCAGCCCCAGCATTTT. Translation gives CASIGWTNQPQHF. The chain joins TRBV28 to TRBJ1-5, with D perhaps matching TRBD1 (5 bases). The CDR3 is 13 amino acids. From germline, CDR1 is MDHEN and CDR2 SYDVKM. Trimming cost V 7 bases and J 4 bases, with 11 bases left between them.

The chain uses TRBV4-3 and TRBJ1-5; perhaps TRBD1 as D (5 bases). Between the trimmed V and J ends, which lost 0 bases and 2 bases, there was a span of 5 bases. Germline V lookup: CDR1 LGHNA, CDR2 YSLEER. This CDR3 comprises 14 residues. CDR3 DNA sequence: TGCGCCAGCAGCCAAGAAGGGGGCAATCAGCCCCAGCATTTT. It specifies CASSQEGGNQPQHF.

This clone has a single count. This sequence joins TRBV28 and TRBJ2-1; tentatively, D is TRBD1 (5 bases). V gave up 6 bases and J gave up 8 bases, with 14 bases separating them. CDR3 size: 13 residues. CDR1 and CDR2 (germline): MDHEN, SYDVKM. This CDR3 is CASSSDRIDEQFF. The CDR3 nucleotides read TGTGCCAGCAGCTCTGACAGAATCGATGAGCAGTTCTTC.

J is TRBJ2-3 and V is TRBV5-4; 9 bases are shared with TRBD2. The length of the CDR3 is 16 residues. After removal of 4 bases from V and 4 bases from J, the junction contained 10 bases not matched to a gene. CDR1 is SGHNT, CDR2 YYREEE, per germline (reference sequence). The CDR3, as DNA: TGTGCCAGCAGCCGTCGGGCGGGAGGGCAAGCAGATACGCAGTATTTT. Its protein is CASSRRAGGQADTQYF.

This clone occurred once. The V call is TRBV7-9, the J call TRBJ2-5; possible D gene TRBD1, 7 bases. This CDR3 comprises 15 residues. The V gene lost 5 bases and the J gene lost 5 bases, with 18 bases spanning the gap. Germline CDR1 SEHNR, CDR2 FQNEAQ (reference sequence). The CDR3 reads CASSPDRQGLETQYF. The CDR3 DNA reads as TGTGCCAGCAGCCCCGACCGACAGGGACTCGAGACCCAGTACTTC.

This chain uses TRBV15 with TRBJ2-3; 8 positions match TRBD1. The CDR3 consists of 15 residues. In germline, CDR1 is LNHNV, CDR2 YYDKDF (reference sequence). The V segment lost 2 bases and the J segment 4 bases; nucleotides outside the gene matches: 5. The CDR3 loop reads CATSRQRQGSDTQYF. CDR3 nucleotide sequence: TGTGCCACCAGCAGACAAAGACAGGGGTCAGATACGCAGTATTTT.

The CDR3 protein is CATSLGTFRRYTF. Written as DNA, the CDR3 is TGTGCCACCAGCCTCGGGACATTCCGACGCTACACCTTC. This sequence joins TRBV15 and TRBJ1-2; TRBD1 might be the D (6 bases). The CDR3 loop spans 13 amino acids. Germline values: CDR1 LNHNV, CDR2 YYDKDF (reference sequence). The V end lost 5 bases, the J end lost 9 bases, and 16 bases lay between the germline ends. Together with reference TRBV15 and TRBJ1-2, the CDR3 gives the full variable domain: DAMVIQNPRYQVTQFGKPVTLSCSQTLNHNVMYWYQQKSSQAPKLLFHYYDKDFNNEADTPDNFQSRRPNTSFCFLDIRSPGLGDTAMYLCATSLGTFRRYTFGSGTRLTVV.

In this sample, this clone turned up once. The rearrangement joins TRBV9 to TRBJ1-1; D might be TRBD1 (5 bases). The CDR3 contains 13 residues. V was cut by 1 base and J by 5 bases, with 9 bases left in between. Germline V gene sequence: CDR1 SGDLS, CDR2 YYNGEE. The CDR3 nucleotides are TGTGCCAGCAGCGTACGGGGGGGAACTGAAGCTTTCTTT. Residues: CASSVRGGTEAFF.

The rearrangement joins TRBV18 to TRBJ2-2; weak D call: TRBD1 (6 bases). Trimming left V 1 base short and J 3 bases short, with 6 bases between. CDR1 and CDR2 (germline): KGHSH, LQKENI. The CDR3 extends over 14 amino acids. Written as DNA, the CDR3 is TGTGCCAGCTCACCACAGGGGGACACCGGGGAGCTGTTTTTT. Amino acid sequence: CASSPQGDTGELFF. Drawing the rest from reference TRBV18 and TRBJ2-2, the complete variable domain is NAGVMQNPRHLVRRRGQEARLRCSPMKGHSHVYWYRQLPEEGLKFMVYLQKENIIDESGMPKERFSAEFPKEGPSILRIQQVVRGDSAAYFCASSPQGDTGELFFGEGSRLTVL.

This chain joins TRBV6-5 and TRBJ2-2; D call uncertain. Trimming shortened V by 7 bases and J by 3 bases, and 12 bases separated the two germline ends. CDR1 is MNHEY and CDR2 is SVGAGI in the germline V gene. There are 14 residues in the CDR3. The CDR3 spells CASKRGSYTGELFF. Written as DNA, the CDR3 is TGTGCCAGCAAGAGAGGCAGTTACACCGGGGAGCTGTTTTTT.

The chain uses TRBV18 and TRBJ2-7; 10 nucleotides match TRBD2. Germline values: CDR1 KGHSH, CDR2 LQKENI. The CDR3 length is 19 residues. Trimming at V came to 0 bases and at J to 0 bases, leaving 11 bases not matched to a gene. The CDR3 DNA sequence: TGTGCCAGCTCACCACCGGGCGCCAAACTAGCGGGGAACTCCTACGAGCAGTACTTC. Translation gives CASSPPGAKLAGNSYEQYF.

This chain uses TRBV11-2 with TRBJ2-7, with TRBD2 identical over 7 bases. This CDR3 has 16 amino acids. The junction had 8 bases not matched to a gene; V was cut back by 3 bases and J by 0 bases. Germline CDR1 reads SGHAT; CDR2 reads FQNNGV. CDR3 in amino acids: CASSLGLAESSYEQYF. The CDR3 nucleotides are TGTGCCAGCAGCTTGGGGCTAGCGGAAAGCTCCTACGAGCAGTACTTC.

The CDR3 sequence is CASRVAATSYNEQFF. The DNA for the CDR3 is TGTGCCAGCAGGGTAGCGGCTACCTCCTACAATGAGCAGTTCTTC. The chain employs TRBV28 and TRBJ2-1, with D tentatively TRBD2 (6 bases). There are 15 residues in the CDR3. Germline assignment: CDR1 MDHEN and CDR2 SYDVKM. The V end was cut by 6 bases, the J end by 0 bases, with 12 bases between.

The gene calls are TRBV9 and TRBJ2-2; TRBD2 might be the D (6 bases). CDR3 size: 15 residues. Germline V CDR1 and CDR2: SGDLS, YYNGEE. With 0 bases removed from V and 5 bases from J, the gap between germline ends came to 11 bases. Here the CDR3 DNA reads TGTGCCAGCAGCGTAGAGCGGGCGAGGACCGGGGAGCTGTTTTTT. It is translated as CASSVERARTGELFF.

V usage is TRBV7-9 and J usage is TRBJ1-1; 7 bases line up with TRBD1. Germline V gene lookup returns CDR1 SEHNR and CDR2 FQNEAQ (reference sequence). V lost 3 bases and J lost 1; bases outside the gene matches: 2. This CDR3 contains 14 residues. The DNA of the CDR3 is TGTGCCAGCAGCTTGGGACAGCCGAACACTGAAGCTTTCTTT. Its protein product is CASSLGQPNTEAFF.

This chain uses TRBV15 with TRBJ2-7, with D hard to call. The CDR3 is 13 residues long. V lost 5 bases and J 5 bases, leaving 13 bases between the germline ends. Germline CDR1 and CDR2: LNHNV and YYDKDF (reference sequence). In DNA, the CDR3 is TGTGCCACCAGCCCACGCGGTTTCCACGAGCAGTACTTC. Protein sequence: CATSPRGFHEQYF.